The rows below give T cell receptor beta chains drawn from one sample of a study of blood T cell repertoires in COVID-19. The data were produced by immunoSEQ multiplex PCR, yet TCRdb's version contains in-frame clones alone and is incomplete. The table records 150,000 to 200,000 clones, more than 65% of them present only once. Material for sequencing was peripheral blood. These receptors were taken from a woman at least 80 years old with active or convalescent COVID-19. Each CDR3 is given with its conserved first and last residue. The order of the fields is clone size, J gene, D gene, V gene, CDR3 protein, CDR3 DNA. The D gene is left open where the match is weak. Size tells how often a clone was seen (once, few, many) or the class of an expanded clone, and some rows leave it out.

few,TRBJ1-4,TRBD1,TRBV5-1,CASSMGQGAEKLFF,TGCGCCAGCAGCATGGGACAGGGGGCTGAAAAACTGTTTTTT
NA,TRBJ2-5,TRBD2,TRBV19,CARKRGLAGVKTQYF,TGTGCCAGGAAAAGGGGGCTAGCGGGAGTGAAGACCCAGTACTTC
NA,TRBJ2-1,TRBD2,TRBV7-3,CASSPSGNSYNEQFF,TGTGCCAGCAGCCCTAGCGGTAACTCCTACAATGAGCAGTTCTTC
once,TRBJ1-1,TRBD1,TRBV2,CASLGTANTEAFF,TGTGCCAGTCTTGGGACAGCGAACACTGAAGCTTTCTTT
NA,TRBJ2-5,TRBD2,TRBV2,CASSDEREGVNF,TGTGCCAGCAGTGATGAGCGGGAGGGGGTGAACTTC
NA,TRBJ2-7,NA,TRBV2,CASSPISYEQYF,TGTGCCAGCAGCCCAATCTCCTACGAGCAGTACTTC
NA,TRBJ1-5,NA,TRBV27,CASSLLGEGRNQPQHF,TGTGCCAGCAGTTTGCTGGGGGAGGGGCGCAATCAGCCCCAGCATTTT
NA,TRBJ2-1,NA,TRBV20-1,CSAGRNNEQFF,TGCAGTGCTGGGAGAAACAATGAGCAGTTCTTC
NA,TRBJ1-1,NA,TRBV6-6,CASNGRQGDTEAFF,TGTGCCAGCAATGGACGGCAGGGCGACACTGAAGCTTTCTTT
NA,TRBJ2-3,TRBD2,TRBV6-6,CASSPTSGRKYF,TGTGCCAGCAGTCCGACTAGCGGGAGAAAGTATTTT
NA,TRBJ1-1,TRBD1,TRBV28,CASSPTGGLNTEAFF,TGTGCCAGCAGTCCGACAGGGGGTTTGAACACTGAAGCTTTCTTT
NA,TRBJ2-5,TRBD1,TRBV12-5,CASAPDRVLLQETQYF,TGTGCTAGTGCCCCCGACAGGGTACTCCTACAAGAGACCCAGTACTTC
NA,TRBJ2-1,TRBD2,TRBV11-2,CASSPGFLAGGHEQFF,TGTGCCAGCAGCCCTGGCTTCTTAGCGGGAGGGCATGAGCAGTTCTTC
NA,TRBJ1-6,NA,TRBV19,CASTAGERNSPLHF,TGTGCCAGTACCGCAGGGGAGCGTAATTCACCCCTCCACTTT
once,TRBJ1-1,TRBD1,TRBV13,CASSRNRGLQTEAFF,TGTGCCAGCAGCAGAAACAGGGGGCTGCAAACTGAAGCTTTCTTT
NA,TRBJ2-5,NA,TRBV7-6,CASSLRFLGTQYF,TGTGCCAGCAGCCTCAGGTTTTTGGGGACCCAGTACTTC
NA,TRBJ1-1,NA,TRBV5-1,CASSLGGGDSSTEAFF,TGCGCCAGCAGCTTGGGTGGGGGCGACAGCTCCACTGAAGCTTTCTTT
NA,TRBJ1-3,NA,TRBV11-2,CASSRRQAYSGNTIYF,TGTGCCAGCAGCCGCAGACAGGCGTACTCTGGAAACACCATATATTTT
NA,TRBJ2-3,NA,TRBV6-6,CASSLTRGGMRTDTQYF,TGTGCCAGCAGTCTCACTAGGGGGGGAATGCGGACAGATACGCAGTATTTT
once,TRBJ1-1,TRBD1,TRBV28,CASSLPTGGGTEAFF,TGTGCCAGCAGTTTACCTACAGGGGGCGGCACTGAAGCTTTCTTT
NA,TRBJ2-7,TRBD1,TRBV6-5,CASKRTRDRGYEQYF,TGTGCCAGCAAACGCACCCGGGACAGGGGGTACGAGCAGTACTTC
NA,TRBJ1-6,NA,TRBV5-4,CASSLAGVVNSPLHF,TGTGCCAGCAGCTTGGCAGGGGTGGTGAATTCACCCCTCCACTTT
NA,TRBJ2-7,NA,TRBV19,CASSLSGEAYEQYF,TGTGCCAGTAGTCTAAGCGGAGAAGCCTACGAGCAGTACTTC
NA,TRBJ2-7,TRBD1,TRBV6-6,CASSYSIGQGGEQYF,TGTGCCAGCAGTTACTCGATTGGACAGGGTGGCGAGCAGTACTTC
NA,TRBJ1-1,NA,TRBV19,CASSIVGGNTEAFF,TGTGCCAGTAGTATAGTTGGAGGGAACACTGAAGCTTTCTTT
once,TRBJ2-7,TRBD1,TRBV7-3,CASSPGAGGYEQYF,TGTGCCAGCAGCCCCGGAGCAGGGGGTTACGAGCAGTACTTC
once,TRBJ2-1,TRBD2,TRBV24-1,CATSEPSGSGNEQFF,TGTGCCACCAGTGAGCCTAGCGGGAGCGGGAATGAGCAGTTCTTC
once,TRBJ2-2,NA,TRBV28,CASRFQGHKFSGELFF,TGTGCCAGCAGGTTCCAGGGACACAAGTTCTCCGGGGAGCTGTTTTTT